This TCR beta chain was retrieved from a study of cytomegalovirus exposure and HLA in healthy donors. Study results and limitations: There were 160 or so TCR beta chains listed as cytomegalovirus-associated. It was reported in a later analysis that an Asian-associated ancestry cluster showed fewer N-insertions than the approximately 670-donor mean. Segments of the TCR beta V type were, in most cases, productive about 87% or about 30% of the time in an earlier analysis.

The sample holds a few counts of this clone. Its specificity is unknown. PCR used 60 Vbeta primers and 13 Jbeta primers. Clones were sequenced by immunoSEQ multiplex PCR, and TCRdb holds only the in-frame ones, with some missing. The repertoire holds roughly 200,000 clones, with 85% as singletons. Material for sequencing was PBMCs. The TCR originated in a woman aged 45-65 years in good health and CMV-seronegative.

CDR3 DNA sequence: TGTGCCAGCAGCCCAGGACAGGGGGACTATGGCTACACCTTC. Translated: CASSPGQGDYGYTF. This rearrangement joins TRBV7-8 to TRBJ1-2; TRBD1 matches at 10 bases. The CDR3 covers 14 residues. The germline gives CDR1 SGHVS, CDR2 FQNEAQ. The ends lost 5 bases at V and 3 bases at J; junction bases unmatched: 3.